The clone carrying this TCR beta chain was recorded a few times. Its antigen is not identified. Amplification by 5'RACE using constant-segment primers produced TCR alpha and TCR beta cDNA libraries that carried sample barcodes and UMIs. MiXCR was run by TCRdb on the 5' RACE reads, yielding one entry per CDR3 protein. In the table there are roughly 150,000 distinct CDR3 sequences, 14% of which are singletons. This record belongs to a study of T-cell memory formation after mild COVID-19. About the study: TCR clusters showed largely donor specificity.

Findings and caveats of the study: CM and EM subsets held most contracting CD4+ clones; EMRA held CD8+ ones. Among clones peaking at day 37 in the second wave, SARS-CoV-2 specificity remained unconfirmed.

Sequenced input: PBMCs or a T cell subset sorted from them (not recorded which). The TCR comes from an adult woman who had mild COVID-19 (a few samples of this study predate the infection). Cell type and time point are not known.

For the CDR3, the DNA is TGTGCCAGCAGTGTGGGACTAGGAGGAGATACGCAGTATTTT. Translating gives CASSVGLGGDTQYF. The genes are TRBV25-1 and TRBJ2-3; 8 nucleotides match TRBD2. This CDR3 comprises 14 residues. CDR1 and CDR2 from the germline V gene are MGHDK and SYGVNS. Germline trimming cut 4 bases from V and 5 bases from J; bases unmatched to any gene: 5.